The 24 T cell receptor beta chains reported below all come from one sample, sequenced in a study of Tregs in tolerant kidney transplant recipients. Profiled with immunoSEQ multiplex PCR; TCRdb holds only in-frame clones, not every one. The repertoire holds roughly 120,000 clones, with around 91% as singletons. The sequencing sample was made of CD4+ T cells from blood. These receptors were taken from a human donor in good health.

This chain links TRBV15 with TRBJ2-1; possible D gene TRBD2, 5 bases. V lost 6 bases and J 0 bases, leaving 12 bases between the germline ends. Germline V gives CDR1 LNHNV, CDR2 YYDKDF (reference sequence). The CDR3 runs 15 residues. The CDR3 DNA reads TGTGCCACCAGGTGGACTTCAAGCTCCTACAATGAGCAGTTCTTC. This translates into CATRWTSSSYNEQFF.

Notes on this clone: Different DNA sequences within this sample yield the same CDR3. V gene TRBV6-1 combines with J gene TRBJ1-5; 9 bases align to TRBD1. The germline gives CDR1 MNHNS, CDR2 SASEGT. The CDR3 is 16 amino acids. The junction had 8 bases not matched to a gene; V was cut back by 4 bases and J by 4 bases. Here the CDR3 DNA reads TGTGCCAGCAGTGCCCGTCGGGACAGGGTGAATCAGCCCCAGCATTTT. It encodes CASSARRDRVNQPQHF.

The chain joins TRBV7-9 to TRBJ2-5; TRBD2 might be the D (5 bases). Germline V CDR1 and CDR2: SEHNR, FQNEAQ (reference sequence). The CDR3 length is 13 residues. V was cut by 6 bases and J by 5 bases, with 13 bases left in between. The CDR3 coding sequence is TGTGCCAGCAGTCCTGACTATGGTGAGACCCAGTACTTC. The encoded protein is CASSPDYGETQYF. Complete variable domain (other parts from reference TRBV7-9 and TRBJ2-5): DTGVSQNPRHKITKRGQNVTFRCDPISEHNRLYWYRQTLGQGPEFLTYFQNEAQLEKSRLLSDRFSAERPKGSFSTLEIQRTEQGDSAMYLCASSPDYGETQYFGPGTRLLVL.

J is TRBJ2-3 and V is TRBV2, with TRBD2 matching 10 bases. This CDR3 has 15 amino acids. The ends lost 4 bases at V and 5 bases at J; junction bases unmatched: 6. Germline loops: CDR1 SNHLY, CDR2 FYNNEI. CDR3 coding DNA: TGTGCCAGCAGTGTTTTAGCGGGGGGACGAGATACGCAGTATTTT. Translated, it gives CASSVLAGGRDTQYF.

The V call is TRBV9, the J call TRBJ1-2; 9 nucleotides agree with TRBD1. The V segment lost 2 bases and the J segment 3 bases; nucleotides outside the gene matches: 8. CDR3 length equals 16 residues. In germline, CDR1 is SGDLS, CDR2 YYNGEE. The chain's CDR3 is CASSVLDRGGYYGYTF. The CDR3 DNA reads as TGTGCCAGCAGCGTTCTGGACAGGGGTGGCTACTATGGCTACACCTTC.

The chain carries TRBV6-5 and TRBJ1-2; D not certain. V was trimmed by 0 bases and J by 8 bases, leaving 10 bases between them. Germline CDR1 MNHEY, CDR2 SVGAGI. The CDR3 runs to 13 residues. The CDR3 sequence: CASSYSIKDGYTF. In DNA form, the CDR3 reads TGTGCCAGCAGTTACTCGATAAAGGACGGCTACACCTTC.

The CDR3 nucleotides are TGTGCCAGCAGTTGGACAGGAGGTTTGGAGCCTGAAGCTTTCTTT. Translation gives CASSWTGGLEPEAFF. The chain uses TRBV6-5 and TRBJ1-1, with 7 bases identical to TRBD1. The CDR3 consists of 15 residues. V trimming: 4 bases; J trimming: 6 bases; junction bases outside the gene matches: 11. Germline V gene data show CDR1 as MNHEY and CDR2 as SVGAGI.

This clone was counted only a few times. This rearrangement joins TRBV19 to TRBJ1-2; 8 bases align to TRBD1. J was trimmed by 4 bases and V by 5 bases; bases with no gene match: 12. CDR3 length: 16 amino acids. CDR1 is LNHDA, CDR2 SQIVND, per germline (reference sequence). The CDR3, as DNA: TGTGCCAGTAGTGGAGAGGGACAGGAGACAATCTATGGCTACACCTTC. Its protein is CASSGEGQETIYGYTF.

This sequence joins TRBV11-3 and TRBJ2-1; D remains ambiguous. Trimming took 5 bases from V and 7 from J, leaving 18 bases between them. The CDR3 is 15 amino acids. Germline CDR1 and CDR2: SGHNT and YENEEA. CDR3 in amino acids: CASSRSVLNHNEQFF. CDR3 DNA sequence: TGTGCCAGCAGCCGTTCGGTCCTCAACCATAATGAGCAGTTCTTC.

The rearrangement links TRBV11-2 to TRBJ2-7, with D possibly being TRBD1 (6 bases). The CDR3 consists of 13 residues. Trimming stripped 0 bases from V and 5 bases from J, with 8 bases between. The germline CDR1 and CDR2 sequences are SGHAT and FQNNGV. For the CDR3, the DNA is TGTGCCAGCAGCTTAGAACAGGGTAACGAGCAGTACTTC. Translation: CASSLEQGNEQYF.

V gene TRBV5-4 combines with J gene TRBJ1-5; no clear D. V was cut by 0 bases and J by 4 bases, with 8 bases left in between. The CDR3 has 14 amino acids. From germline, CDR1 is SGHNT and CDR2 YYREEE (reference sequence). CDR3 coding DNA: TGTGCCAGCAGCTTGGGCAGGAGTAATCAGCCCCAGCATTTT. Its protein product is CASSLGRSNQPQHF.

The chain combines TRBV11-2 with TRBJ2-5, with 9 positions matching TRBD2. This CDR3 has 14 amino acids. Germline lookup yields CDR1 SGHAT and CDR2 FQNNGV. Unmatched junction bases numbered 2, after V lost 1 base and J lost 5 bases. The CDR3 DNA reads as TGTGCCAGCAGCTTAGTAGCGGGGGCGGAGACCCAGTACTTC. Its protein product is CASSLVAGAETQYF.

The rearrangement joins TRBV5-1 to TRBJ2-1; 8 bases are shared with TRBD2. This CDR3 is built from 14 residues. CDR1 is SGHRS, CDR2 YFSETQ, per germline. The V gene end was trimmed by 2 bases and the J gene end by 10 bases; junction bases not matched to a gene: 8. DNA for the CDR3: TGCGCCAGCAGCTTAGACGGGAGGGCCGGGGAGCAGTTCTTC. Translation: CASSLDGRAGEQFF.

The chain employs TRBV4-1 and TRBJ2-5; 8 nucleotides agree with TRBD2. Germline lookup yields CDR1 MGHRA and CDR2 YSYEKL. Trimming cost V 1 base and J 0 bases; bases outside gene matches: 1. The CDR3 is 15 amino acids. The CDR3 DNA reads TGCGCCAGCAGCCAAGTTAGCGGGGACCAAGAGACCCAGTACTTC. It translates to CASSQVSGDQETQYF.

This clone appeared a few times. The rearrangement joins TRBV5-6 to TRBJ2-7; 9 bases map to TRBD2. The germline V gene has CDR1 SGHDT and CDR2 YYEEEE. V lost 4 bases to trimming and J lost 3 bases; unmatched junction nucleotides: 8. This CDR3 has 15 residues. The CDR3 bases are TGTGCCAGCAGCCAGTCACTAGCGGGCGTCTACGAGCAGTACTTC. Its translation: CASSQSLAGVYEQYF.

The chain is built from TRBV30 and TRBJ2-7; 7 bases fit TRBD1. CDR3 length equals 12 residues. Trimming removed 4 bases from V and 1 base from J; junction bases left unmatched: 1. Germline V gives CDR1 GTSNPN, CDR2 SVGIG (reference sequence). CDR3 DNA: TGTGCCTGGAAGGGACAGTCCTACGAGCAGTACTTC. Amino acids: CAWKGQSYEQYF.

This chain's CDR3 is CASSARTSGGSDTDTQYF. The DNA for the CDR3 is TGTGCCAGCTCGGCCCGGACTAGCGGGGGGTCAGACACAGATACGCAGTATTTT. The genes are TRBV11-2 and TRBJ2-3, with 14 nucleotides matching TRBD2. The CDR3 is 18 residues long. The germline V gene has CDR1 SGHAT and CDR2 FQNNGV. V lost 8 bases to trimming and J lost 2 bases; unmatched junction nucleotides: 12.

The rearrangement links TRBV11-3 to TRBJ2-7; no clear D gene. The CDR3 runs to 14 residues. Germline V gene sequence: CDR1 SGHNT, CDR2 YENEEA. The V end lost 1 base, the J end lost 1 base, and 8 bases lay between the germline ends. The chain's CDR3 is CASSLGQSSYEQYF. The DNA of the CDR3 is TGTGCCAGCAGCTTAGGTCAGAGTTCCTACGAGCAGTACTTC.

The chain couples TRBV29-1 to TRBJ1-2; D call uncertain. Germline lookup yields CDR1 SQVTM and CDR2 ANQGSEA. V dropped 4 bases and J dropped 3 bases, with 6 bases sitting between them. The CDR3 has 11 residues. The CDR3 here is CSVGVDYGYTF. The CDR3 DNA follows: TGCAGCGTTGGGGTAGACTATGGCTACACCTTC.

The gene calls are TRBV7-8 and TRBJ1-1; 9 nucleotides match TRBD1. The CDR3 consists of 18 residues. Per the germline V gene, CDR1 is SGHVS and CDR2 is FQNEAQ. The V segment lost 5 bases and the J segment 1 base; nucleotides outside the gene matches: 14. The CDR3 sequence: CASSTRVTGGSKNTEAFF. Here the CDR3 DNA reads TGTGCCAGCAGCACCCGGGTAACAGGGGGCAGCAAGAACACTGAAGCTTTCTTT.

This clone was recorded only once. J is TRBJ2-7 and V is TRBV30; TRBD1 is a possible D gene (6 bases). The CDR3 runs to 12 residues. The V end lost 1 base, the J end lost 2 bases, and 6 bases lay between the germline ends. Germline loops: CDR1 GTSNPN, CDR2 SVGIG (reference sequence). CDR3 DNA sequence: TGTGCCTGGAGTGCAGGGGCCTACGAGCAGTACTTC. Protein product: CAWSAGAYEQYF.

The chain has TRBV7-2 and TRBJ2-7, with 7 bases that match TRBD1. Germline V gene lookup returns CDR1 SGHTA and CDR2 FQGNSA. With V trimmed by 5 bases and J by 6 bases, 10 bases remained unmatched. The CDR3 length is 14 residues. CDR3 protein: CASSTSRQGSEQYF. The CDR3 DNA reads as TGTGCCAGCAGCACCTCACGACAGGGTTCCGAGCAGTACTTC.

This CDR3 reads CASSLDLSGANVLTF. CDR3 coding DNA: TGTGCCAGCAGCTTGGATCTATCTGGGGCCAACGTCCTGACTTTC. The chain is built from TRBV5-4 and TRBJ2-6; D is undetermined. V lost 0 bases to trimming and J lost 1 base, with 5 bases between them. The CDR3 is 15 amino acids. The V gene's germline CDR1 is SGHNT and CDR2 YYREEE (reference sequence).

This clone was observed a handful of times. The V gene is TRBV4-2, the J gene TRBJ2-7; 7 nucleotides line up with TRBD2. V trimming: 3 bases; J trimming: 6 bases; junction bases outside the gene matches: 5. This CDR3 has 13 residues. The germline V gene has CDR1 LGHNA and CDR2 YNFKEQ. CDR3 DNA sequence: TGTGCCAGCAGCCAGCAGGCGGGGGTCGAGCAGTACTTC. Its protein product is CASSQQAGVEQYF.